This section outlines one T cell receptor beta chain sequence together with its context. This sample is part of a study of blood T cell repertoires in COVID-19. Study-wide background: Both acute and convalescent COVID-19 samples were obtained from the United States, Italy and Spain. PBMCs, B-cell-depleted T cells, or T cells provided the cDNA or gDNA that made up the material.

V was pared by 4 bases and J by 2 bases, with 3 bases of the junction left unmatched. This CDR3 is 14 amino acids long. The germline gives CDR1 SGDLS, CDR2 YYNGEE. Methods used by the authors: Nucleated cell number was recorded as an estimate derived from reference gene primer amplification. Data came from immunoSEQ multiplex PCR; TCRdb stores just in-frame clones and leaves some out. V and J calls and clone size are given by that table; D and trimming were obtained from the DNA. In the table there are about 170,000 clones, 84% of which are singletons. The TCR sequence derives from a man in his 70s with active or convalescent COVID-19. Sequencing input: peripheral blood. The chain employs TRBV9 and TRBJ2-3; TRBD2 aligns across 8 bases. The CDR3 coding sequence is TGTGCCAGCAGCCGGGGGGGGTACACAGATACGCAGTATTTT. Its translation: CASSRGGYTDTQYF.